The 32 T cell receptor beta chains reported below all come from one sample, sequenced in a study of a mutant IDH1 vaccine in newly diagnosed glioma. Which antigens these TCRs recognize remains unknown. Assay used: immunoSEQ multiplex PCR; TCRdb lists only in-frame clones, some missing. Of about 30,000 clones in the sample, around 78% were seen once. Time point of the sample: week 11, during vaccination. With topical imiquimod, each dose of the vaccine consisted of 300 ug of mutant IDH1 20-mer peptide. The sequenced sample was PBMCs, obtained from a glioma patient whose treatment included an IDH1 peptide vaccine. The receptors shown here come from a man aged 25 to 45 with glioma.

The chain joins TRBV11-2 to TRBJ2-7, with no clear D. Trimming shortened V by 0 bases and J by 4 bases, and 13 bases separated the two germline ends. The length of the CDR3 is 15 residues. Germline V gene data show CDR1 as SGHAT and CDR2 as FQNNGV. The CDR3 protein is CASSLERVVGYEQYF. DNA for the CDR3: TGTGCCAGCAGCTTAGAAAGAGTTGTGGGGTACGAGCAGTACTTC.

CDR3 nucleotides: TGTGCCAGCAGCTTACCCCGTGGGGGCGGCTATGGCTACACCTTC. It yields the protein CASSLPRGGGYGYTF. The rearrangement uses TRBV13 and TRBJ1-2, with TRBD1 as a possible D gene (6 bases). Trimming took 2 bases from V and 4 from J, leaving 14 bases between them. The CDR3 runs 15 residues. Germline V gene lookup returns CDR1 PRHDT and CDR2 FYEKMQ (reference sequence).

The sample holds a few counts of this clone. Written as DNA, the CDR3 is TGTGCCATCAGTGAGTCGAAGGGGAATGCGGGCACTGAAGCTTTCTTT. Encoded protein: CAISESKGNAGTEAFF. This chain connects TRBV10-3 to TRBJ1-1, with D possibly being TRBD1 (5 bases). The CDR3 consists of 16 residues. With 0 bases removed from V and 4 bases from J, the gap between germline ends came to 15 bases. Germline V gene sequence: CDR1 ENHRY, CDR2 SYGVKD.

This chain connects TRBV6-1 to TRBJ1-1; D is possibly TRBD1 (5 bases). Germline V CDR1 and CDR2: MNHNS, SASEGT. V dropped 3 bases and J dropped 3 bases, with 11 bases sitting between them. This CDR3 comprises 14 residues. The CDR3 DNA reads TGTGCCAGCAGTGAGAGCCGGGGGGACACTGAAGCTTTCTTT. It translates to CASSESRGDTEAFF.

This clone was counted between two and nine times. The V call is TRBV2, the J call TRBJ1-5; D not resolved. Per germline, CDR1 SNHLY and CDR2 FYNNEI. The CDR3 is made up of 14 amino acids. The V and J ends lost 4 bases and 2 bases respectively, with 9 bases between them. The CDR3 loop reads CASSVQSRNQPQHF. The CDR3 DNA sequence: TGTGCCAGCAGTGTACAGTCGCGCAATCAGCCCCAGCATTTT.

The rearrangement joins TRBV7-9 to TRBJ1-3; D not resolved. The CDR3 has 15 amino acids. Per the germline V gene, CDR1 is SEHNR and CDR2 is FQNEAQ (reference sequence). Deletions cut 2 bases from V and 0 bases from J, with 8 bases between. CDR3 sequence: CASSLWADSGNTIYF. The CDR3 bases are TGTGCCAGCAGCTTATGGGCAGACTCTGGAAACACCATATATTTT.

V and J are TRBV7-2 and TRBJ1-2; no clear D. CDR3 length: 14 residues. Germline CDR1 SGHTA, CDR2 FQGNSA. V gave up 5 bases and J gave up 8 bases, with 18 bases separating them. For the CDR3, the DNA is TGTGCCAGCAGCCACGGGGAAGGCCTGCGGGGCTACACCTTC. Amino acid sequence: CASSHGEGLRGYTF.

The rearrangement links TRBV5-1 to TRBJ2-7, with TRBD2 identical over 7 bases. The CDR3 is made up of 16 amino acids. The germline V gene encodes CDR1 SGHRS and CDR2 YFSETQ. V was clipped by 1 base and J by 2 bases; unmatched bases: 9. CDR3 DNA: TGCGCCAGCAGCTTGATTGAGCAGGGAGGGACCTACGAGCAGTACTTC. It is translated as CASSLIEQGGTYEQYF.

The chain carries TRBV5-1 and TRBJ1-2; no definite D call. V lost 2 bases, J lost 7 bases, and 12 bases lay in between. The CDR3 loop spans 13 amino acids. Germline V CDR1 and CDR2: SGHRS, YFSETQ. The CDR3 bases are TGCGCCAGCAGCTTTCCGGACGGCTCTGGCTACACCTTC. It codes for CASSFPDGSGYTF.

This clone has a single count. CDR3 sequence reads: CASSQYSGGGTDTQYF. DNA for the CDR3: TGTGCCAGCAGCCAGTACTCAGGGGGCGGCACAGATACGCAGTATTTT. The chain combines TRBV14 with TRBJ2-3; TRBD1 matches 8 bases. Germline V lookup: CDR1 SGHDN, CDR2 FVKESK. Germline trimming cut 3 bases from V and 1 base from J; bases unmatched to any gene: 6. The CDR3 extends over 16 amino acids. Variable domain in full (rest from reference TRBV14 and TRBJ2-3): EAGVTQFPSHSVIEKGQTVTLRCDPISGHDNLYWYRRVMGKEIKFLLHFVKESKQDESGMPNNRFLAERTGGTYSTLKVQPAELEDSGVYFCASSQYSGGGTDTQYFGPGTRLTVL.

The rearrangement uses TRBV30 and TRBJ1-2, with D perhaps matching TRBD1 (5 bases). The ends were cut back, 5 bases at V and 3 bases at J, with 10 bases in the middle. Germline values: CDR1 GTSNPN, CDR2 SVGIG (reference sequence). The CDR3 extends over 12 amino acids. The CDR3 spells CAWGTAYYGYTF. The CDR3 DNA reads as TGTGCCTGGGGGACCGCGTACTATGGCTACACCTTC.

The J gene is TRBJ1-4, the V gene TRBV5-4; D uncertain. This CDR3 spans 14 amino acids. Trimming cost V 1 base and J 6 bases, with 10 bases left between them. CDR1 is SGHNT, CDR2 YYREEE, per germline (reference sequence). CDR3 DNA: TGTGCCAGCAGCTTGATGCCGGGTGATGAAAAACTGTTTTTT. Its protein product is CASSLMPGDEKLFF.

J is TRBJ2-2 and V is TRBV30, with D unclear. The CDR3 has 16 residues. Trimming removed 0 bases from V and 3 bases from J, with 14 bases in between. Germline lookup yields CDR1 GTSNPN and CDR2 SVGIG (reference sequence). The CDR3 bases are TGTGCCTGGAGTGTACTGTCTGGCTTCTACACCGGGGAGCTGTTTTTT. It specifies CAWSVLSGFYTGELFF.

The chain couples TRBV30 to TRBJ2-7; D gene unclear. The germline CDR1 and CDR2 sequences are GTSNPN and SVGIG (reference sequence). V shed 5 bases and J shed 1 base, with 12 bases lying between them. This CDR3 contains 13 residues. Here the CDR3 DNA reads TGTGCCTGGGGTCTCATGGGATCCTACGAGCAGTACTTC. The encoded protein is CAWGLMGSYEQYF.

In its sample, this clone was seen once. This chain uses TRBV5-1 with TRBJ1-4; D perhaps matches TRBD1 (5 bases). There are 15 residues in the CDR3. The V end lost 0 bases, the J end lost 8 bases, and 14 bases lay between the germline ends. Germline values: CDR1 SGHRS, CDR2 YFSETQ. As DNA, the CDR3 is TGCGCCAGCAGCTTGGTCATCGGAGGGGAAGAAAAACTGTTTTTT. It translates to CASSLVIGGEEKLFF.

J is TRBJ2-7 and V is TRBV5-8, with unresolved D. Germline assignment: CDR1 SGHTS and CDR2 YDEGEE. The V end was cut by 0 bases, the J end by 4 bases, with 5 bases between. The CDR3 covers 12 residues. The DNA of the CDR3 is TGTGCCAGCAGCTTGGGGGCTTACGAGCAGTACTTC. As protein: CASSLGAYEQYF.

The V gene is TRBV4-1, the J gene TRBJ1-5; D possibly corresponds to TRBD1 (6 bases). Looked up from germline, CDR1 is MGHRA and CDR2 is YSYEKL. The CDR3 loop spans 15 amino acids. The V end was cut by 1 base, the J end by 10 bases, with 17 bases between. The CDR3 reads CASSQVQGPRIPQHF. For the CDR3, the DNA is TGCGCCAGCAGCCAAGTGCAGGGGCCCCGAATACCCCAGCATTTT.

The V gene is TRBV5-1, the J gene TRBJ1-1, with TRBD1 identical over 7 bases. CDR1 and CDR2 from the germline V gene are SGHRS and YFSETQ. V was pared by 6 bases and J by 4 bases, with 12 bases of the junction left unmatched. CDR3 size: 15 residues. This CDR3 is CASTLGGASRTEAFF. The CDR3 bases are TGCGCCAGCACCTTAGGGGGCGCTTCTCGCACTGAAGCTTTCTTT.

The chain is built from TRBV6-5 and TRBJ1-1; D might be TRBD1 (5 bases). The CDR3 is 14 amino acids. V lost 6 bases, J lost 1 base, and 12 bases lay in between. Germline V gives CDR1 MNHEY, CDR2 SVGAGI. CDR3 DNA sequence: TGTGCCAGCAGCCCAGGGCCAGAGAACACTGAAGCTTTCTTT. It codes for CASSPGPENTEAFF.

This chain joins TRBV30 and TRBJ2-7; D uncertain. Germline V gene lookup returns CDR1 GTSNPN and CDR2 SVGIG (reference sequence). The CDR3 consists of 13 residues. Trimming removed 4 bases at V and 4 bases at J, with 14 bases between. CDR3 nucleotide sequence: TGTGCCTGGACGTCGACCCCTGGTTACGAGCAGTACTTC. Protein product: CAWTSTPGYEQYF.

The chain couples TRBV5-1 to TRBJ1-6; D call uncertain. Trimming took off 4 bases at V and 7 bases at J, with 6 bases between the two ends. Germline V gives CDR1 SGHRS, CDR2 YFSETQ. There are 12 residues in the CDR3. CDR3 nucleotide sequence: TGCGCCAGCAGCCGAGAGAATTCACCCCTCCACTTT. This gives the protein CASSRENSPLHF.

This chain connects TRBV6-6 to TRBJ1-5, with D maybe TRBD1 (5 bases). Germline V lookup: CDR1 MNHNY, CDR2 SVGAGI (reference sequence). Trimming cost V 8 bases and J 7 bases, with 18 bases left between them. CDR3 length equals 14 residues. CDR3 in amino acids: CASSSGGWAQPQHF. CDR3 bases: TGTGCCAGCTCGTCGGGGGGGTGGGCCCAGCCCCAGCATTTT.

The V call is TRBV5-1, the J call TRBJ1-4; D unclear. CDR3 length: 15 residues. V was pared by 7 bases and J by 2 bases, with 15 bases between. CDR1 SGHRS and CDR2 YFSETQ come from the germline V gene. CDR3 nucleotide sequence: TGCGCCAGCGCAAACGAGAACCCTACTAATGAAAAACTGTTTTTT. Amino acid sequence: CASANENPTNEKLFF.

The rearrangement joins TRBV13 to TRBJ1-1; D is perhaps TRBD1 (6 bases). Trimming took 5 bases from V and 13 from J, leaving 20 bases between them. From germline, CDR1 is PRHDT and CDR2 FYEKMQ (reference sequence). The CDR3 totals 13 residues. CDR3 residues: CASSPDGGGAYFF. The CDR3 DNA follows: TGTGCCAGCAGCCCCGATGGGGGGGGCGCGTATTTCTTT.

The rearrangement uses TRBV2 and TRBJ2-7; no reliable D call. The CDR3 covers 14 residues. The germline V gene encodes CDR1 SNHLY and CDR2 FYNNEI. V was trimmed by 6 bases and J by 0 bases, leaving 12 bases between them. CDR3 nucleotide sequence: TGTGCCAGCAGCCAAGCTAAGGGCTCCTACGAGCAGTACTTC. Translation: CASSQAKGSYEQYF.

The chain combines TRBV5-6 with TRBJ1-2; no definite D call. Trimming removed 1 base at V and 4 bases at J, with 14 bases between. In germline, CDR1 is SGHDT, CDR2 YYEEEE. The CDR3 totals 15 residues. The CDR3 sequence is CASSLSATAFYGYTF. The CDR3 region has the DNA TGTGCCAGCAGCTTGTCGGCGACGGCTTTCTATGGCTACACCTTC.

This chain uses TRBV5-5 with TRBJ1-1, with TRBD1 matching 7 bases. Germline assignment: CDR1 SGHKS and CDR2 YYEKEE (reference sequence). This CDR3 has 14 amino acids. V lost 3 bases to trimming and J lost 1 base; unmatched junction nucleotides: 3. The CDR3 DNA reads TGTGCCAGCAGCTGGGGACAGAGGAACACTGAAGCTTTCTTT. It specifies CASSWGQRNTEAFF.

V and J are TRBV7-6 and TRBJ1-1, with no clear D. CDR3 length: 14 residues. Looked up from germline, CDR1 is SGHVS and CDR2 is FNYEAQ. The V end was cut by 5 bases, the J end by 1 base, with 11 bases between. The CDR3 region has the DNA TGTGCCAGCAGCCCCTCTAGGGAGAACACTGAAGCTTTCTTT. The encoded protein is CASSPSRENTEAFF.

J is TRBJ2-5 and V is TRBV5-4; D unclear. Germline-derived CDR1 and CDR2 are SGHNT and YYREEE (reference sequence). The CDR3 has 14 residues. V dropped 0 bases and J dropped 5 bases, with 11 bases sitting between them. The CDR3 bases are TGTGCCAGCAGCTTGGGGCCCCAGGTGGAGACCCAGTACTTC. Amino acids: CASSLGPQVETQYF. Variable domain in full (rest from reference TRBV5-4 and TRBJ2-5): ETGVTQSPTHLIKTRGQQVTLRCSSQSGHNTVSWYQQALGQGPQFIFQYYREEENGRGNFPPRFSGLQFPNYSSELNVNALELDDSALYLCASSLGPQVETQYFGPGTRLLVL.

V usage is TRBV18 and J usage is TRBJ1-1; possibly TRBD1 for D (5 bases). The CDR3 loop spans 15 amino acids. The germline V and J ends were trimmed by 5 bases and 3 bases, with 16 bases remaining between them. Germline V gene lookup returns CDR1 KGHSH and CDR2 LQKENI. CDR3 in DNA: TGTGCCAGCTCATTGTCCGGGACGGGGGACACTGAAGCTTTCTTT. Protein sequence: CASSLSGTGDTEAFF.

This chain connects TRBV5-1 to TRBJ1-1; D call uncertain. From germline, CDR1 is SGHRS and CDR2 YFSETQ. The CDR3 consists of 15 residues. V was shortened by 2 bases and J by 6 bases, with 17 bases between the two germline ends. CDR3 residues: CASSLNPNMGAEAFF. The CDR3 nucleotides read TGCGCCAGCAGCTTAAATCCGAACATGGGCGCTGAAGCTTTCTTT.

This sequence joins TRBV7-2 and TRBJ1-2; no firm D call. V lost 5 bases and J 8 bases, leaving 18 bases between the germline ends. The CDR3 length is 14 residues. Per the germline V gene, CDR1 is SGHTA and CDR2 is FQGNSA. For the CDR3, the DNA is TGTGCCAGCAGCGTCGGTAGCAACCCGGGAGGCTACACCTTC. Amino acid sequence: CASSVGSNPGGYTF. The entire variable domain, with the rest obtained from reference TRBV7-2 and TRBJ1-2, is as follows: GAGVSQSPSNKVTEKGKDVELRCDPISGHTALYWYRQSLGQGLEFLIYFQGNSAPDKSGLPSDRFSAERTGGSVSTLTIQRTQQEDSAVYLCASSVGSNPGGYTFGSGTRLTVV.